These 21 T cell receptor beta chains were all obtained from the same sample, sequenced in a study of T cell clones after liver transplantation (dated by TCRdb to between 2018 and 2021). No cognate antigen is known for these TCRs. Proliferating CFSE-low cells from the MLR were sequenced to define alloreactive TCRbeta sequences. The method behind the library was the immunoSEQ multiplex PCR assay. In its TCRdb copy, this immuneACCESS table keeps in-frame sequences only and misses some clones. Where compared with another copy, unresolved V genes explain less than half of these, and the others have no known cause. This sample holds approximately 5,000 clones; more than 40% were observed only once. The top ten clonotypes cover less than 15% of the sample. The source material was CD4+ T cells from cultured PBMCs. The receptors shown here come from a human patient who received a liver transplant. Because of the transplant, the T cells may be the graft donor's rather than the patient's own.

The chain is built from TRBV7-2 and TRBJ1-2; possible D gene TRBD1, 5 bases. V dropped 4 bases and J dropped 3 bases, with 12 bases sitting between them. In germline, CDR1 is SGHTA, CDR2 FQGNSA. The CDR3 is made up of 14 amino acids. The CDR3 coding sequence is TGTGCCAGCAGCTCGGTTGGACACGACTATGGCTACACCTTC. This translates into CASSSVGHDYGYTF.

The chain is built from TRBV20-1 and TRBJ1-1; possibly TRBD1 for D (6 bases). Deletions cut 7 bases from V and 3 bases from J, with 9 bases between. Germline CDR1 is DFQATT and CDR2 is SNEGSKA (reference sequence). CDR3 length: 11 residues. The CDR3 sequence is CSEGGDTEAFF. The CDR3 DNA follows: TGCAGTGAAGGGGGAGACACTGAAGCTTTCTTT.

This clone is judged medium-sized. This sequence joins TRBV5-4 and TRBJ2-3; no definite D call. V lost 2 bases, J lost 5 bases, and 9 bases lay in between. Germline CDR1 is SGHNT and CDR2 is YYREEE (reference sequence). This CDR3 is built from 13 residues. The CDR3 bases are TGTGCCAGCAGCTTAGAAGAAGGAGATACGCAGTATTTT. Translating it yields CASSLEEGDTQYF.

This sequence joins TRBV11-2 and TRBJ2-1; D assignment may be TRBD1 or TRBD2 (5 bases each). This CDR3 is 13 amino acids long. Germline loops: CDR1 SGHAT, CDR2 FQNNGV. V was pared by 4 bases and J by 5 bases, with 9 bases between. The CDR3 region is CASSSGAHNEQFF. CDR3 DNA: TGTGCCAGCAGCTCCGGGGCCCACAATGAGCAGTTCTTC.

This chain links TRBV11-2 with TRBJ1-2; no clear D gene. CDR1 SGHAT and CDR2 FQNNGV come from the germline V gene. The CDR3 is made up of 13 amino acids. The germline V and J ends were trimmed by 0 bases and 8 bases, with 10 bases remaining between them. The CDR3 spells CASSLDRSGGYTF. Written as DNA, the CDR3 is TGTGCCAGCAGCTTAGACCGGTCTGGAGGCTACACCTTC.

This clone appeared a few times. The chain couples TRBV29-1 to TRBJ1-2, with a possible D match to TRBD1 (5 bases). This CDR3 is 15 amino acids long. Deletions cut 5 bases from V and 5 bases from J, with 21 bases between. Germline V gives CDR1 SQVTM, CDR2 ANQGSEA. Here the CDR3 reads CSVPPPSGPTYGYTF. CDR3 coding DNA: TGCAGCGTTCCCCCCCCTTCAGGGCCCACGTATGGCTACACCTTC.

V and J are TRBV10-3 and TRBJ1-5; D gene unclear. The V gene's germline CDR1 is ENHRY and CDR2 SYGVKD. Trimming took 1 base from V and 5 from J, leaving 9 bases between them. The CDR3 has 14 residues. The CDR3, as DNA: TGTGCCATCAGTGAGTTAGCGGTAGATCAGCCCCAGCATTTT. This gives the protein CAISELAVDQPQHF.

In its sample, this clone was seen a few times. The chain carries TRBV28 and TRBJ2-5; D remains unclear. Trimming left V 5 bases short and J 2 bases short, with 9 bases between. CDR3 length: 13 amino acids. Germline V CDR1 and CDR2: MDHEN, SYDVKM. In DNA form, the CDR3 reads TGTGCCAGCAGTCGCGGATATCAAGAGACCCAGTACTTC. Protein sequence: CASSRGYQETQYF.

This clone is medium-sized in the sample. This chain links TRBV9 with TRBJ2-7; the match to TRBD2 covers 9 bases. Trimming removed 0 bases from V and 3 bases from J; junction bases left unmatched: 4. Germline V gene sequence: CDR1 SGDLS, CDR2 YYNGEE. This CDR3 region has 15 residues. The CDR3 loop reads CASSVGAGGDYEQYF. CDR3 DNA: TGTGCCAGCAGCGTAGGGGCGGGAGGGGACTACGAGCAGTACTTC.

This clone was counted only a few times. The chain recombines TRBV6-5 with TRBJ1-1; a possible D gene is TRBD1 (5 bases). V was cut by 5 bases and J by 5 bases, with 18 bases left in between. Germline V lookup: CDR1 MNHEY, CDR2 SVGAGI. This CDR3 region has 15 residues. CDR3 coding DNA: TGTGCCAGCAGTCCCCTTCCGGGACGAGGGACTGAAGCTTTCTTT. Translation: CASSPLPGRGTEAFF.

The rearrangement links TRBV11-2 to TRBJ2-5; 8 bases fit TRBD2. This CDR3 is built from 15 residues. Germline lookup yields CDR1 SGHAT and CDR2 FQNNGV. V was pared by 3 bases and J by 7 bases, with 10 bases of the junction left unmatched. This CDR3 is CASSFIAGSPTTQYF. DNA of the CDR3: TGTGCCAGCAGCTTCATAGCGGGGTCCCCGACGACCCAGTACTTC.

Relative to its sample, this clone is medium-sized. V gene TRBV18 combines with J gene TRBJ1-2; D is possibly TRBD1 (6 bases). V was trimmed by 4 bases and J by 3 bases, leaving 9 bases between them. The germline gives CDR1 KGHSH, CDR2 LQKENI. The CDR3 loop spans 13 amino acids. The CDR3 loop reads CASSRTDYYGYTF. As DNA, the CDR3 is TGTGCCAGCTCACGGACAGACTACTATGGCTACACCTTC. Combining the CDR3 with reference TRBV18 and TRBJ1-2 gives the whole variable domain NAGVMQNPRHLVRRRGQEARLRCSPMKGHSHVYWYRQLPEEGLKFMVYLQKENIIDESGMPKERFSAEFPKEGPSILRIQQVVRGDSAAYFCASSRTDYYGYTFGSGTRLTVV.

This clone qualifies as medium-sized. V and J are TRBV5-8 and TRBJ2-5, with D hard to call. Germline V CDR1 and CDR2: SGHTS, YDEGEE. The CDR3 totals 17 residues. Deletions cut 4 bases from V and 0 bases from J, with 19 bases between. Here the CDR3 DNA reads TGTGCCAGCAGCCGAACCCAATTTTTAGCTTACCAAGAGACCCAGTACTTC. It yields the protein CASSRTQFLAYQETQYF.

The rearrangement joins TRBV7-2 to TRBJ2-6; D is unresolved. This CDR3 is 16 amino acids long. V gave up 5 bases and J gave up 2 bases, with 13 bases separating them. Per the germline V gene, CDR1 is SGHTA and CDR2 is FQGNSA. CDR3 sequence reads: CASSTRPTTGANVLTF. The DNA of the CDR3 is TGTGCCAGCAGCACAAGACCGACAACTGGGGCCAACGTCCTGACTTTC.

This clone appeared a few times. V and J are TRBV7-2 and TRBJ2-5; 9 nucleotides line up with TRBD1. The CDR3 consists of 14 residues. Trimming removed 6 bases from V and 5 bases from J; junction bases left unmatched: 7. Germline lookup yields CDR1 SGHTA and CDR2 FQGNSA. The CDR3 reads CASRRTGGPETQYF. CDR3 bases: TGTGCCAGCAGACGTACAGGGGGCCCGGAGACCCAGTACTTC.

This clone showed up just a few times. The rearrangement joins TRBV28 to TRBJ1-4; 10 bases agree with TRBD1. CDR1 MDHEN and CDR2 SYDVKM come from the germline V gene. There are 20 residues in the CDR3. The trim removed 6 bases at V and 0 bases at J, leaving 16 bases unmatched. CDR3 coding DNA: TGTGCCAGCAGCCAGTACCTCGGGACAGGGGTTTTTGCAACTAATGAAAAACTGTTTTTT. Amino acid sequence: CASSQYLGTGVFATNEKLFF.

The chain joins TRBV7-9 to TRBJ2-7; either TRBD1 or TRBD2 may supply D (5 bases each). The CDR3 is 15 amino acids. CDR1 is SEHNR, CDR2 FQNEAQ, per germline (reference sequence). V was pared by 5 bases and J by 3 bases, with 17 bases between. CDR3 loop: CASSPTAGTFYEQYF. The CDR3 DNA sequence: TGTGCCAGCAGCCCCACGGCAGGGACCTTCTACGAGCAGTACTTC.

This clone is classed as large. The chain uses TRBV30 and TRBJ1-2, with no clear D. Germline CDR1 and CDR2: GTSNPN and SVGIG (reference sequence). The germline V and J ends were trimmed by 3 bases and 4 bases, with 6 bases remaining between them. The CDR3 is 11 residues long. The CDR3 is CAWRQLYGYTF. The CDR3 DNA follows: TGTGCCTGGAGGCAGCTCTATGGCTACACCTTC.

This clone was observed once. DNA of the CDR3: TGTGCCAGCATTAACTCAGTCGCCGGGGAGCTGTTTTTT. Translating it yields CASINSVAGELFF. The chain carries TRBV7-2 and TRBJ2-2; no clear D. The CDR3 totals 13 residues. V lost 7 bases to trimming and J lost 6 bases, with 12 bases between them. Looked up from germline, CDR1 is SGHTA and CDR2 is FQGNSA.

This chain joins TRBV5-6 and TRBJ2-7; the D is unclear. The CDR3 loop spans 13 amino acids. Deletions cut 4 bases from V and 0 bases from J, with 8 bases between. Germline V gene sequence: CDR1 SGHDT, CDR2 YYEEEE. In nucleotides, the CDR3 is TGTGCCAGCAGCCCATTACACTCCTACGAGCAGTACTTC. Amino acid sequence: CASSPLHSYEQYF.

By share, this clone ranks as medium-sized (0.01 to 0.1%). The rearrangement joins TRBV5-6 to TRBJ2-3; D gene ambiguous. V lost 1 base, J lost 2 bases, and 8 bases lay in between. The CDR3 covers 14 residues. In germline, CDR1 is SGHDT, CDR2 YYEEEE. This CDR3 reads CASSLRSDTDTQYF. The CDR3 DNA is TGTGCCAGCAGCTTGAGGAGTGACACAGATACGCAGTATTTT.